One and the same sample provided the 8 T cell receptor beta chains below, sequenced in a study of shared clonotypes between healthy human individuals (dated by TCRdb to the early 2020s). The library relied on the immunoSEQ multiplex PCR assay. TCRdb limited this immuneACCESS table to in-frame rearrangements with V and J called. A share of clones is missing; checked studies link under half to unresolved V genes, and the rest is unexplained. The table for this sample lists almost 750,000 clones; around 70% of them were counted only once. The ten largest clones add up to under 2% of the sample. The specimen was memory CD4+ T cells sorted from blood. The cell subset or site label, read with the paper, signifies: CD45RA-negative fraction. Receptors originate from a woman aged 25-40 years in good health.

V and J are TRBV28 and TRBJ2-1; 7 bases map to TRBD2. Trimming removed 3 bases from V and 3 bases from J; junction bases left unmatched: 8. This CDR3 has 16 amino acids. Germline V gene data show CDR1 as MDHEN and CDR2 as SYDVKM. CDR3 amino acids: CASSFPLAANYNEQFF. The CDR3 nucleotides are TGTGCCAGCAGTTTTCCCCTAGCGGCAAACTACAATGAGCAGTTCTTC.

Notes on this clone: Other DNA sequences within the sample encode an identical CDR3. The chain couples TRBV18 to TRBJ2-3; D gene ambiguous. The CDR3 has 13 residues. The V end was cut by 5 bases, the J end by 0 bases, with 6 bases between. Germline V gene data show CDR1 as KGHSH and CDR2 as LQKENI. The CDR3 DNA sequence: TGTGCCAGCTCAGCCTCTAGCACAGATACGCAGTATTTT. Translated, it gives CASSASSTDTQYF.

This chain connects TRBV16 to TRBJ2-1; TRBD1 aligns across 9 bases. The length of the CDR3 is 15 residues. The trim removed 4 bases at V and 5 bases at J, leaving 6 bases unmatched. CDR1 is KGHSY, CDR2 FQNENV, per germline. The CDR3 DNA reads TGTGCCAGCAGCCGGAACAGGGGGCGCCACAATGAGCAGTTCTTC. Residues: CASSRNRGRHNEQFF.

The V and J genes are TRBV14 and TRBJ2-7; maybe TRBD2 (6 bases). Deletions cut 4 bases from V and 0 bases from J, with 10 bases between. From germline, CDR1 is SGHDN and CDR2 FVKESK. The CDR3 runs to 14 residues. The CDR3 DNA reads TGTGCCAGCAGCCGGGGACTTTACTCCTACGAGCAGTACTTC. It encodes CASSRGLYSYEQYF.

This chain connects TRBV5-1 to TRBJ1-1; D is perhaps TRBD1 (6 bases). Between the trimmed V and J ends, which lost 4 bases and 5 bases, there was a span of 21 bases. The CDR3 totals 16 residues. Germline-derived CDR1 and CDR2 are SGHRS and YFSETQ. CDR3 in amino acids: CASSPGQSFVRTEAFF. DNA of the CDR3: TGCGCCAGCAGCCCTGGACAGTCTTTCGTTCGGACTGAAGCTTTCTTT.

The genes are TRBV30 and TRBJ1-4, with 10 positions matching TRBD1. The V segment lost 3 bases and the J segment 0 bases; nucleotides outside the gene matches: 4. The V gene's germline CDR1 is GTSNPN and CDR2 SVGIG (reference sequence). There are 16 residues in the CDR3. CDR3 loop: CAWSPGTGATNEKLFF. The CDR3 coding sequence is TGTGCCTGGAGCCCTGGGACAGGGGCAACTAATGAAAAACTGTTTTTT.

This chain uses TRBV27 with TRBJ2-1, with TRBD2 matching over 10 bases. J gave up 9 bases and V 3 bases, and 11 bases lay outside the gene matches. This CDR3 is built from 16 residues. Germline lookup yields CDR1 MNHEY and CDR2 SMNVEV (reference sequence). Here the CDR3 DNA reads TGTGCCAGCAGTTTTGCCCCAAGCGGGAGGGCCGGTGAGCAGTTCTTC. Translation gives CASSFAPSGRAGEQFF.

V and J are TRBV19 and TRBJ2-7, with TRBD2 matching 11 bases. The J segment lost 2 bases and the V segment lost 5 bases, leaving 5 bases of the junction unmatched. This CDR3 spans 15 amino acids. CDR1 is LNHDA, CDR2 SQIVND, per germline (reference sequence). The CDR3 here is CASSPLTSGTYEQYF. The DNA of the CDR3 is TGTGCCAGTAGTCCCTTGACTAGCGGGACCTACGAGCAGTACTTC.